The next 5 T cell receptor beta chains were all read from a single sample in a study of T cell repertoires in cytomegalovirus infection. TCRdb ran MiXCR on the reads and lists one entry per CDR3 protein. The table lists around 120,000 distinct CDR3 sequences, roughly 41% of them singletons. Their antigens are not known. The source material was CD8+ T cells from cultured PBMCs, sampled from culture after CMV antigen stimulation. The receptors come from a human donor in good health (CMV status not recorded). Some clones in this sample may be carry-over from other donors' samples.

This clonotype came up a few times. V gene TRBV7-9 combines with J gene TRBJ2-3, with D perhaps being TRBD1 or TRBD2 (6 bases each). The CDR3 has 17 residues. Looked up from germline, CDR1 is SEHNR and CDR2 is FQNEAQ (reference sequence). V was cut by 5 bases and J by 2 bases, with 20 bases left in between. In DNA form, the CDR3 reads TGTGCCAGCAGCCCCCCCCGGGAAGGGGGGACCACAGATACGCAGTATTTT. Its protein is CASSPPREGGTTDTQYF.

This clonotype was found many times. The V and J genes are TRBV28 and TRBJ2-7, with 8 bases aligning to TRBD1. V lost 3 bases to trimming and J lost 0 bases; unmatched junction nucleotides: 7. CDR3 length: 16 residues. Germline loops: CDR1 MDHEN, CDR2 SYDVKM. DNA of the CDR3: TGTGCCAGCAGTTTCGGTACAGGGGGGCTCTCCTACGAGCAGTACTTC. Translating it yields CASSFGTGGLSYEQYF.

This clonotype was found a few times. CDR3 bases: TGTGCCAGCAGTTCCATGACTAGCGGGGCCTACAATGAGCAGTTCTTC. It encodes CASSSMTSGAYNEQFF. J is TRBJ2-1 and V is TRBV12-3 or TRBV12-4; 11 bases map to TRBD2. This CDR3 has 16 residues. V was pared by 4 bases and J by 2 bases, with 4 bases of the junction left unmatched.

The chain combines TRBV7-6 with TRBJ2-7, with D hard to call. V was clipped by 5 bases and J by 3 bases, with 11 bases between them. Looked up from germline, CDR1 is SGHVS and CDR2 is FNYEAQ. This CDR3 is 13 amino acids long. The DNA for the CDR3 is TGTGCCAGCAGCCCCCTTTCGGGCTACGAGCAGTACTTC. This translates into CASSPLSGYEQYF. Full variable domain (rest looked up from reference TRBV7-6 and TRBJ2-7): GAGVSQSPRYKVTKRGQDVALRCDPISGHVSLYWYRQALGQGPEFLTYFNYEAQQDKSGLPNDRFSAERPEGSISTLTIQRTEQRDSAMYRCASSPLSGYEQYFGPGTRLTVT.

The table lists this clonotype with a few counts. V usage is TRBV15 and J usage is TRBJ2-1; D is unclear. The germline V and J ends were trimmed by 1 base and 5 bases, with 9 bases remaining between them. Germline-derived CDR1 and CDR2 are LNHNV and YYDKDF (reference sequence). The CDR3 totals 14 residues. The CDR3 region is CATSRVPGNNEQFF. CDR3 nucleotides: TGTGCCACCAGCAGAGTACCAGGAAACAATGAGCAGTTCTTC.